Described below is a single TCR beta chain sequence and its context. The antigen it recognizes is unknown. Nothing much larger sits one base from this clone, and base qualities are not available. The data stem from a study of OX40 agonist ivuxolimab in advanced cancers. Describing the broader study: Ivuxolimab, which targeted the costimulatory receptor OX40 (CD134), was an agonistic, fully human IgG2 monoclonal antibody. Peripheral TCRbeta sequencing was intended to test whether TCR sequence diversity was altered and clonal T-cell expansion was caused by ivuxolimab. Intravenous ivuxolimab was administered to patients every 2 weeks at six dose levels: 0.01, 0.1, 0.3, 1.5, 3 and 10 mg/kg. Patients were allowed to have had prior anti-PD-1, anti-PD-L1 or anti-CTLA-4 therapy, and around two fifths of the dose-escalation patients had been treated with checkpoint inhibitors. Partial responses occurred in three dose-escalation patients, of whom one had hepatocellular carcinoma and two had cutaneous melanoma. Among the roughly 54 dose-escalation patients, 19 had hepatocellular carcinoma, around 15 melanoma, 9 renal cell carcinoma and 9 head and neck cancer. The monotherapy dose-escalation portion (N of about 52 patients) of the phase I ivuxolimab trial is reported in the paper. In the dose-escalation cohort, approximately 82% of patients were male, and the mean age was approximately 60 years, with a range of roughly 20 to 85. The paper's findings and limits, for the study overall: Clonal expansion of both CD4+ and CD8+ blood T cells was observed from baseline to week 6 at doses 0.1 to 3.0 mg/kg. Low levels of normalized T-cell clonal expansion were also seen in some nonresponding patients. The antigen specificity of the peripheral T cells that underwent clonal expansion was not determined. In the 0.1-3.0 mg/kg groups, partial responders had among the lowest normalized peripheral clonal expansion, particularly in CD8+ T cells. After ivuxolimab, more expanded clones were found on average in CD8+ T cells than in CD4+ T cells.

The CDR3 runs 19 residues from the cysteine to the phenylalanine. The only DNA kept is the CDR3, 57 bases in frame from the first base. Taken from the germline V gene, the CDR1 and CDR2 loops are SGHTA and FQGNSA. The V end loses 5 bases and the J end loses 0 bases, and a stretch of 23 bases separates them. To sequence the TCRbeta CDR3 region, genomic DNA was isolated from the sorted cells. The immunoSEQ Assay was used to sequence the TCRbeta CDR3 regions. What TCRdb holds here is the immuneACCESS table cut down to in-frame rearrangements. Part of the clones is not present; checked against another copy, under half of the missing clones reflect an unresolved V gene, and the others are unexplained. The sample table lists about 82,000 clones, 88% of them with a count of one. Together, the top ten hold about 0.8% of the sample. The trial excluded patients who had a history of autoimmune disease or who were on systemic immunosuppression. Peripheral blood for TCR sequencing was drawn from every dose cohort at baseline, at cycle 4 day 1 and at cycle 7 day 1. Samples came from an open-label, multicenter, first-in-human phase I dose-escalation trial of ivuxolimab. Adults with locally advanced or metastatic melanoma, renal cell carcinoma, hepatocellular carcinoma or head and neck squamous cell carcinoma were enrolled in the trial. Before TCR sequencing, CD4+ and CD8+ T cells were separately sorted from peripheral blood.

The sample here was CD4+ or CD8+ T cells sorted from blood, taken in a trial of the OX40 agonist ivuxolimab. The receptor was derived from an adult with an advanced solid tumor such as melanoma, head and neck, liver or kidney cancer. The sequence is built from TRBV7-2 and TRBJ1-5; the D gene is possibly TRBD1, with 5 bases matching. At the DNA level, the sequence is TGTGCCAGCAGCAAAGGACGGCCGGCGGGGCTTTATAGCAATCAGCCCCAGCATTTT. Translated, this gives CASSKGRPAGLYSNQPQHF.